The clone carrying this T cell receptor beta chain was seen only once. This sample stems from a study of breast tumors, draining lymph nodes, adjacent tissues. Samples came from axillary lymph nodes draining the breast cancer. TCRdb recomputed calls from the multiplex PCR reads with MiXCR, one row per CDR3 protein. This repertoire shows some 150,000 distinct CDR3 sequences, more than 20% found once; its top ten account for 2.6%. Trimming took 0 bases from V and 4 from J, leaving 9 bases between them. CDR3 length: 14 residues. Germline CDR1 is SGDLS and CDR2 is YYNGEE. The TCR comes from a female donor with breast cancer. Some clones in this sample may be carry-over from other donors' samples. The rearrangement joins TRBV9 to TRBJ2-3; D might be TRBD1 (5 bases). The sample was axillary lymph node tissue. The CDR3 region is CASSVETRADTQYF. The CDR3 DNA is TGTGCCAGCAGCGTAGAGACCAGGGCAGATACGCAGTATTTT.